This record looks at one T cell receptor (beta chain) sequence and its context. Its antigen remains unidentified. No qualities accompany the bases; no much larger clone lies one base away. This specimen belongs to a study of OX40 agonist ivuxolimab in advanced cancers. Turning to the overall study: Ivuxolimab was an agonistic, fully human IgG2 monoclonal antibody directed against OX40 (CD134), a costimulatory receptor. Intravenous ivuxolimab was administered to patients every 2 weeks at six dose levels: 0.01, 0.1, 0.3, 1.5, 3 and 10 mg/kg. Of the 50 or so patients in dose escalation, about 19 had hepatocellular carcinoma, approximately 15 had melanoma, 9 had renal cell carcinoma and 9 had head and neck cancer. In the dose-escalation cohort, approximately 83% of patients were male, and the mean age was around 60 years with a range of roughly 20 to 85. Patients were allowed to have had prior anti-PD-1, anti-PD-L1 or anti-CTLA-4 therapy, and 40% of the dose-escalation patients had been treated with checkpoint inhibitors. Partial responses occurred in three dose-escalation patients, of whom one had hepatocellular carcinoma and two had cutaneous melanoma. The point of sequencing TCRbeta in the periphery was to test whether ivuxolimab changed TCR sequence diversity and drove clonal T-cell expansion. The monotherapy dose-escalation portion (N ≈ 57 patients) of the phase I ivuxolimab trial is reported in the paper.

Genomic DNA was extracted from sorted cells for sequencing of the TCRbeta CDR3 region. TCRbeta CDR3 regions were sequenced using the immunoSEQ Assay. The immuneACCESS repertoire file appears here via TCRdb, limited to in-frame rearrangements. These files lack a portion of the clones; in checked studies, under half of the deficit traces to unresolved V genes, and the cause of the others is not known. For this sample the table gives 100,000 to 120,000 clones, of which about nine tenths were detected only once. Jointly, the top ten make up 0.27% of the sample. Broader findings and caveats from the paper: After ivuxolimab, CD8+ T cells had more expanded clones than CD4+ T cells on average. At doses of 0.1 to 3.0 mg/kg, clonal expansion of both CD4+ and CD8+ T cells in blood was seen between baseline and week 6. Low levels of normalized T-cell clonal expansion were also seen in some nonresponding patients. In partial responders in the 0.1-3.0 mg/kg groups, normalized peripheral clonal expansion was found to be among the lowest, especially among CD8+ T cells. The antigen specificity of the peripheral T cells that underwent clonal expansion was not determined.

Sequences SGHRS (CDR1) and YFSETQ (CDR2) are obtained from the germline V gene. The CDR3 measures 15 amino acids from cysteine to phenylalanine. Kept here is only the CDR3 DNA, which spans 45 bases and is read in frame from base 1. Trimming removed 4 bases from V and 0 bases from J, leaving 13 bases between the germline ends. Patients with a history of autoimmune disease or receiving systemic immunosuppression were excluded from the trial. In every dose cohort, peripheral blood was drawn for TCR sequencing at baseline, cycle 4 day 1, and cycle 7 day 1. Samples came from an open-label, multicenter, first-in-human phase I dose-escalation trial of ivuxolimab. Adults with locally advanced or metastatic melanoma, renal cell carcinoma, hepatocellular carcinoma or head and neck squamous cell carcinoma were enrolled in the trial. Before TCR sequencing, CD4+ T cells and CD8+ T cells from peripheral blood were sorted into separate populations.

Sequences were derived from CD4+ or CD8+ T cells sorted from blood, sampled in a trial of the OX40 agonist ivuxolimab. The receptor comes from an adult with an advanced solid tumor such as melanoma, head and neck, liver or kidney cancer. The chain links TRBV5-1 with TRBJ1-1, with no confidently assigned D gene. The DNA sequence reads TGCGCCAGCAGCAGCGGGAGCAATGTGAACACTGAAGCTTTCTTT. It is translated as CASSSGSNVNTEAFF.